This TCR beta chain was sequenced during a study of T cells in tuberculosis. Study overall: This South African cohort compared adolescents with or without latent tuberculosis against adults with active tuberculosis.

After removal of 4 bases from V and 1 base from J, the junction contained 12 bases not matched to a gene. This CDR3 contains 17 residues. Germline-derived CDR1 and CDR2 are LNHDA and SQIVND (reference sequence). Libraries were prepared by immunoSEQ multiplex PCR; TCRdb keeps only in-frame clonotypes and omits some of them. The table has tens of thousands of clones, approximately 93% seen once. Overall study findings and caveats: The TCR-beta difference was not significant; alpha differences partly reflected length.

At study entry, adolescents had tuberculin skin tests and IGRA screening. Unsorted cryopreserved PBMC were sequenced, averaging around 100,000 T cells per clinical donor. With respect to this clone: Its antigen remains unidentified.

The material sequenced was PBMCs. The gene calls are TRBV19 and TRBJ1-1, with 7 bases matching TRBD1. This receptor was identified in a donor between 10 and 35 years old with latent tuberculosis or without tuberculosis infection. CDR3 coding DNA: TGTGCCAGTAGTACCTGGACAGGCGCGGCTAGGAACACTGAAGCTTTCTTT. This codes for CASSTWTGAARNTEAFF.